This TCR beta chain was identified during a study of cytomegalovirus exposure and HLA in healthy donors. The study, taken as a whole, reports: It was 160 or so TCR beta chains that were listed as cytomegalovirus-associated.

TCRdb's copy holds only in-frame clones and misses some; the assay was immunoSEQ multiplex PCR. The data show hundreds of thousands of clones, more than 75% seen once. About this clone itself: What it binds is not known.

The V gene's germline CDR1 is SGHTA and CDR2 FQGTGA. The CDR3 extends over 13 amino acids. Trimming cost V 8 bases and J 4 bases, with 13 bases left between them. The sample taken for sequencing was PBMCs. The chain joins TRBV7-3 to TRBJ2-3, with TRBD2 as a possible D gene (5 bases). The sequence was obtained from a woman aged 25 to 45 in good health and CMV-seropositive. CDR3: CASSRTFADTQYF. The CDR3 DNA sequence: TGTGCCAGCTCAAGGACTTTCGCAGATACGCAGTATTTT.